One and the same sample provided the 2 T cell receptor beta chains below, sequenced in a study of blood T cells in healthy people across ages (dated by TCRdb to 2013 to 2016). Library preparation employed 5' RACE. These reads were obtained on an Illumina HiSeq 2500. A second about 7 to 12 cycle PCR used a sample-barcoded 5' primer and a J-beta primer mix. TCRdb reanalyzed the raw reads on its own, using fastp at Q25 for trimming and MiXCR for clone calling, and kept in-frame beta chains. Each CDR3 protein gets just one entry, which takes the most common genes and DNA from the rows behind it. For this sample there are 1,300,000 or so distinct CDR3 sequences; roughly 60% appear just once. The ten biggest clones cover 6.5% to 8% of the sample. Sequencing was done on a sample of blood. The receptors were sampled from a young man in good health.

The V call is TRBV4-1, the J call TRBJ2-7; 9 bases line up with TRBD1. The CDR3 contains 16 residues. V shed 4 bases and J 2 bases; nucleotides not matched to a gene: 9. In germline, CDR1 is MGHRA, CDR2 YSYEKL. This chain's CDR3 is CASSLEPGQGAYEQYF. The DNA for the CDR3 is TGCGCCAGCAGCCTGGAGCCGGGACAGGGCGCCTACGAGCAGTACTTC.

A note on this clonotype: A read error may be the cause here, since a much bigger clone is one base away. The chain links TRBV7-2 to TRBJ2-4, with 8 positions matching TRBD1. The end of the DNA fits TRBJ2-7 better, so the J call may be wrong. CDR3 size: 13 residues. In germline, CDR1 is SGHTA, CDR2 FQGNSA. CDR3 sequence: CASSQQGGYEQYF. The CDR3 DNA is TGTGCCAGCAGCCAACAGGGGGGCTACGAGCAGTACTTC.